Listed below are T cell receptor beta chains from one sample, sequenced in a study of CD8 T cells in Susac syndrome. TCRdb recomputed calls from the immunoSEQ multiplex PCR reads with MiXCR, one row per CDR3 protein. The data hold 100,000 to 150,000 distinct CDR3 sequences, with around 94% observed a single time. The sample consisted of CD8+ T cells from PBMCs. These TCRs come from a human donor with Susac syndrome. Each CDR3 is given without its conserved first and last residue. Not all rows give a size; the values are once, few, many and, for expanded clones, a class.

j_call clone_size v_call cdr3_aa
TRBJ2-6 - TRBV7-3 ASSLLAAGANVLT
TRBJ2-5 - TRBV3-1 ASSQPDGASAHD
TRBJ2-7 few TRBV19 ASSRGGDSYEQY
TRBJ2-1 - TRBV27 ASSFAREWNEQF
TRBJ2-7 - TRBV15 ATSGRMTRDEQY
TRBJ2-1 once TRBV11-1 ASSSPSPGTSGGTNSYNEQF
TRBJ2-7 - TRBV12-3/TRBV12-4 ASLGKGIYEQC
TRBJ2-1 - TRBV24-1 ATSGWEVASGQKQF
TRBJ2-7 - TRBV5-6 ASSYAALQNYEQY
TRBJ2-1 - TRBV4-2 ASSQETSGGAGQF
TRBJ1-2 - TRBV12-3/TRBV12-4 ASSLDGGATYGYT
TRBJ2-1 - TRBV6-2/TRBV6-3 ASRGTSGYNEQF
TRBJ2-7 - TRBV7-2 ASSPLEDSGEEQY
TRBJ2-7 - TRBV4-3 ASSQSVSSAYEQY
TRBJ1-5 - TRBV7-9 ASSLARGGPSQPQH
TRBJ2-5 - TRBV6-5 ASGTSGAETQY
TRBJ2-7 - TRBV2 ASRRQDEQY
TRBJ2-4 - TRBV27 ASSLSWGNIQY
TRBJ1-2 - TRBV30 AWDGTTNLGYT
TRBJ1-1 - TRBV27 ASSLEQGATEAF
TRBJ1-2 - TRBV6-5 ASRPGGWHGYT
TRBJ2-1 - TRBV24-1 ATSDQGRNTYNEQF
TRBJ2-7 - TRBV25-1 ASSDLTEIPSPAGEQY
TRBJ2-5 - TRBV12-3/TRBV12-4 ASSETASGGPQETQY
TRBJ1-1 - TRBV7-3 ASSLKRYTKNTEAF
TRBJ2-6 - TRBV6-1 ASSTWTSGGPSGANVLT
TRBJ2-6 - TRBV6-4 ASSERDAASGANVLT
TRBJ2-7 - TRBV20-1 SARDVGRERFYEQY
TRBJ2-3 - TRBV20-1 SAKIETGLPDTQY
TRBJ1-6 - TRBV20-1 SARAPSSPLH
TRBJ2-1 - TRBV20-1 SARDGSSGSNEQF
TRBJ2-7 - TRBV19 ASSPGRSYEQY
TRBJ2-7 - TRBV3-1 ASSPLVGDEQY
TRBJ2-7 few TRBV7-9 ASSLDYEQY
TRBJ2-1 - TRBV9 ASSRTGGQPYNEQF
TRBJ2-1 - TRBV5-6 ASSSLAGVRF
TRBJ2-6 - TRBV12-3/TRBV12-4 AKKSSGANVLT
TRBJ2-7 - TRBV12-3/TRBV12-4 ASSFTGTSYEQY
TRBJ2-1 - TRBV28 ASSLSGPYNEQF
TRBJ2-7 once TRBV7-9 ASSLTPASYEQY
TRBJ2-5 - TRBV20-1 SARDGGVQETQY
TRBJ2-1 - TRBV20-1 SARSGTSAFDNEQF
TRBJ2-1 - TRBV4-3 ASSLLSVAGDDNEQF
TRBJ1-2 - TRBV30 AWSSTSYGYT
TRBJ2-1 - TRBV29-1 SVEPGTGSYNEQF
TRBJ1-2 - TRBV7-9 ASSRDTSYGYT
TRBJ1-1 - TRBV30 AWTVGGLGTEAF
TRBJ1-4 - TRBV6-5 ASRPKGLINEKLF
TRBJ2-2 - TRBV7-7 ASSLGGNTGELF
TRBJ1-2 - TRBV29-1 SALGTGLPTGDGYT
TRBJ2-1 - TRBV19 ASSIPGSGEQF
TRBJ2-5 - TRBV2 ASRLTGGYETQY
TRBJ2-2 - TRBV2 ASDKRDHDRELF